The 24 T cell receptor beta chains reported below all come from one sample, sequenced in a study of cytomegalovirus exposure and HLA in healthy donors. Primers: 60 Vbeta forward and 13 Jbeta reverse. The assay was immunoSEQ multiplex PCR, and TCRdb's table has in-frame clones only and misses some. The repertoire holds about 100,000 clones, with 65% to 75% as singletons. Sequencing was performed on PBMCs. The receptors originated from a woman aged 18-29 years in good health and CMV-seropositive.

This clone was observed once. V is TRBV15 and J is TRBJ2-7, with 7 bases matching TRBD2. CDR3 length: 15 residues. The trim removed 5 bases at V and 3 bases at J, leaving 10 bases unmatched. The germline V gene has CDR1 LNHNV and CDR2 YYDKDF (reference sequence). The CDR3 loop reads CATSSEGGSGYEQYF. CDR3 DNA: TGTGCCACCAGCTCTGAGGGCGGGAGTGGCTACGAGCAGTACTTC.

V gene TRBV4-3 combines with J gene TRBJ2-1; 8 positions match TRBD2. Germline lookup yields CDR1 LGHNA and CDR2 YSLEER. Germline trimming cut 3 bases from V and 8 bases from J; bases unmatched to any gene: 9. CDR3 length: 15 residues. CDR3 coding DNA: TGCGCCAGCAGCCAGATGGGGCTAGCGGGCTATGAGCAGTTCTTC. Its translation is CASSQMGLAGYEQFF.

The J gene is TRBJ2-3, the V gene TRBV5-1, with 13 bases lining up with TRBD2. Germline CDR1 and CDR2: SGHRS and YFSETQ. V shed 4 bases and J 1 base; nucleotides not matched to a gene: 6. CDR3 length: 17 residues. The CDR3 is CASSLGLAGRGTDTQYF. CDR3 sequence (DNA): TGCGCCAGCAGCCTGGGACTAGCGGGAAGGGGCACAGATACGCAGTATTTT.

V and J are TRBV7-2 and TRBJ2-1, with TRBD2 matching 7 bases. Trimming removed 5 bases from V and 8 bases from J; junction bases left unmatched: 15. The CDR3 has 16 amino acids. Germline CDR1 and CDR2: SGHTA and FQGNSA. This CDR3 reads CASSNSQGGTMDEQFF. The DNA of the CDR3 is TGTGCCAGCAGCAATTCGCAGGGTGGGACTATGGATGAGCAGTTCTTC.

This chain connects TRBV4-3 to TRBJ2-7, with TRBD1 matching over 8 bases. CDR3 length: 15 residues. The trim removed 1 base at V and 3 bases at J, leaving 5 bases unmatched. CDR1 and CDR2 (germline): LGHNA, YSLEER. The CDR3 reads CASSQARDRRYEQYF. The DNA for the CDR3 is TGCGCCAGCAGCCAAGCGCGGGACAGGCGCTACGAGCAGTACTTC.

The chain employs TRBV19 and TRBJ1-1; 9 nucleotides agree with TRBD1. Unmatched junction bases numbered 11, after V lost 5 bases and J lost 7 bases. Per germline, CDR1 LNHDA and CDR2 SQIVND (reference sequence). CDR3 size: 15 residues. CDR3 sequence (DNA): TGTGCCAGTAGTCTGACCAACAGGGGGCTCAATGAAGCTTTCTTT. This encodes CASSLTNRGLNEAFF.

The chain carries TRBV9 and TRBJ2-5; weak D call: TRBD2 (6 bases). Trimming stripped 0 bases from V and 5 bases from J, with 17 bases between. There are 16 residues in the CDR3. The germline gives CDR1 SGDLS, CDR2 YYNGEE. CDR3 residues: CASSVDRDPRGETQYF. CDR3 nucleotide sequence: TGTGCCAGCAGCGTAGACCGGGACCCACGGGGGGAGACCCAGTACTTC.

The V call is TRBV25-1, the J call TRBJ2-7; 10 bases align to TRBD2. The CDR3 has 14 amino acids. Trimming cost V 4 bases and J 7 bases; bases outside gene matches: 7. Per the germline V gene, CDR1 is MGHDK and CDR2 is SYGVNS. The CDR3 region is CASSAAGGPREQYF. The CDR3 bases are TGTGCCAGCAGTGCAGCGGGAGGGCCGCGGGAGCAGTACTTC.

The chain combines TRBV28 with TRBJ1-2; the D gene is possibly TRBD1 (5 bases). Per the germline V gene, CDR1 is MDHEN and CDR2 is SYDVKM. V was cut by 5 bases and J by 3 bases, with 10 bases left in between. CDR3 length: 13 residues. The CDR3 is CASSPGFDYGYTF. The CDR3 DNA is TGTGCCAGCAGTCCAGGGTTCGACTATGGCTACACCTTC.

The V call is TRBV30, the J call TRBJ1-1; no clear D gene. V was pared by 3 bases and J by 3 bases, with 23 bases between. The CDR3 is made up of 17 amino acids. Germline-derived CDR1 and CDR2 are GTSNPN and SVGIG (reference sequence). The CDR3 reads CAWSRAEGTVSDTEAFF. As DNA, the CDR3 is TGTGCCTGGAGCCGAGCGGAGGGAACGGTTTCGGACACTGAAGCTTTCTTT. Together with reference TRBV30 and TRBJ1-1, the CDR3 gives the full variable domain: SQTIHQWPATLVQPVGSPLSLECTVEGTSNPNLYWYRQAAGRGLQLLFYSVGIGQISSEVPQNLSASRPQDRQFILSSKKLLLSDSGFYLCAWSRAEGTVSDTEAFFGQGTRLTVV.

This clone was seen a few times. The rearrangement uses TRBV4-3 and TRBJ1-6; D might be TRBD1 (5 bases). V gave up 3 bases and J gave up 9 bases, with 9 bases separating them. Germline values: CDR1 LGHNA, CDR2 YSLEER. There are 13 residues in the CDR3. The CDR3 nucleotides are TGCGCCAGCAGCCAGATACAGGCTTCACCCCTCCACTTT. Amino acid sequence: CASSQIQASPLHF.

This clone was observed a few times. The V gene is TRBV28, the J gene TRBJ2-7; D possibly corresponds to TRBD2 (7 bases). CDR3 length: 14 residues. V gave up 8 bases and J gave up 5 bases, with 19 bases separating them. The V gene's germline CDR1 is MDHEN and CDR2 SYDVKM. CDR3 in amino acids: CASLRGGRGHEQYF. The CDR3 DNA follows: TGTGCCAGCCTTAGGGGGGGCAGGGGACACGAGCAGTACTTC.

This clone has just a few counts. The chain couples TRBV6-5 to TRBJ1-1; D remains unclear. Trimming cost V 5 bases and J 4 bases, with 8 bases left between them. This CDR3 is 12 amino acids long. Looked up from germline, CDR1 is MNHEY and CDR2 is SVGAGI. Written as DNA, the CDR3 is TGTGCCAGCAGTAATCACGGCACTGAAGCTTTCTTT. Translation gives CASSNHGTEAFF.

V usage is TRBV7-6 and J usage is TRBJ1-1; D gene ambiguous. Trimming removed 2 bases from V and 1 base from J, with 20 bases in between. The CDR3 is made up of 18 amino acids. Germline-derived CDR1 and CDR2 are SGHVS and FNYEAQ. CDR3: CASSLFGTSSHGNTEAFF. The DNA for the CDR3 is TGTGCCAGCAGCTTATTTGGTACTTCCTCCCATGGGAACACTGAAGCTTTCTTT.

V and J are TRBV19 and TRBJ2-2; a weak D match, TRBD2 (5 bases). V lost 1 base and J lost 1, with 7 bases in between. CDR3 size: 15 residues. From germline, CDR1 is LNHDA and CDR2 SQIVND (reference sequence). CDR3 in amino acids: CASSIGGGNTGELFF. CDR3 nucleotide sequence: TGTGCCAGTAGTATAGGAGGAGGGAACACCGGGGAGCTGTTTTTT.

The rearrangement joins TRBV7-3 to TRBJ2-5, with TRBD2 matching 8 bases. This CDR3 is 15 amino acids long. Germline loops: CDR1 SGHTA, CDR2 FQGTGA. V dropped 0 bases and J dropped 1; count of bases not matched to a gene: 1. The CDR3 DNA follows: TGTGCCAGCAGCTTAACTAGCGGGATCCAAGAGACCCAGTACTTC. Residues: CASSLTSGIQETQYF. Full variable domain (missing parts from reference TRBV7-3 and TRBJ2-5): GAGVSQTPSNKVTEKGKYVELRCDPISGHTALYWYRQSLGQGPEFLIYFQGTGAADDSGLPNDRFFAVRPEGSVSTLKIQRTERGDSAVYLCASSLTSGIQETQYFGPGTRLLVL.

The chain combines TRBV6-1 with TRBJ1-1; 8 bases are shared with TRBD1. Germline CDR1 and CDR2: MNHNS and SASEGT. CDR3 length: 14 residues. V was pared by 6 bases and J by 1 base, with 4 bases of the junction left unmatched. This chain's CDR3 is CASRTGTGNTEAFF. DNA of the CDR3: TGTGCCAGCAGGACCGGGACAGGGAACACTGAAGCTTTCTTT.

Only a few counts were recorded for this clone. The J gene is TRBJ2-2, the V gene TRBV7-2, with TRBD2 as a possible D gene (6 bases). The V end lost 2 bases, the J end lost 6 bases, and 19 bases lay between the germline ends. This CDR3 has 17 residues. CDR1 is SGHTA and CDR2 is FQGNSA in the germline V gene. The CDR3 protein is CASSLRGMLSRAGELFF. Here the CDR3 DNA reads TGTGCCAGCAGCTTACGCGGGATGCTTTCCCGGGCCGGGGAGCTGTTTTTT.

This chain uses TRBV5-1 with TRBJ2-1; 8 nucleotides agree with TRBD2. Germline V gene data show CDR1 as SGHRS and CDR2 as YFSETQ. J gave up 4 bases and V 5 bases, and 11 bases lay outside the gene matches. The CDR3 runs to 16 residues. For the CDR3, the DNA is TGCGCCAGCAGGCCCCCTGCGGTAGCGGGGTACAATGAGCAGTTCTTC. Translating it yields CASRPPAVAGYNEQFF.

V and J are TRBV13 and TRBJ2-7, with no clear D. The V and J ends lost 0 bases and 2 bases respectively, with 11 bases between them. The CDR3 consists of 15 residues. Looked up from germline, CDR1 is PRHDT and CDR2 is FYEKMQ (reference sequence). CDR3 amino acids: CASSLGRTFAYEQYF. CDR3 in DNA: TGTGCCAGCAGCTTAGGCAGAACATTCGCCTACGAGCAGTACTTC.

The chain is built from TRBV7-9 and TRBJ2-7; no definite D call. Germline values: CDR1 SEHNR, CDR2 FQNEAQ (reference sequence). The CDR3 consists of 15 residues. V was clipped by 1 base and J by 2 bases, with 12 bases between them. CDR3 region: CASSLGAESTYEQYF. CDR3 sequence (DNA): TGTGCCAGCAGCTTAGGGGCAGAGTCCACCTACGAGCAGTACTTC. Variable domain in full (rest from reference TRBV7-9 and TRBJ2-7): DTGVSQNPRHKITKRGQNVTFRCDPISEHNRLYWYRQTLGQGPEFLTYFQNEAQLEKSRLLSDRFSAERPKGSFSTLEIQRTEQGDSAMYLCASSLGAESTYEQYFGPGTRLTVT.

This clone has more than one count but fewer than ten. This chain uses TRBV27 with TRBJ1-5; 7 nucleotides align to TRBD1. Per germline, CDR1 MNHEY and CDR2 SMNVEV (reference sequence). The CDR3 is 16 residues long. The J segment lost 0 bases and the V segment lost 8 bases, leaving 10 bases of the junction unmatched. The CDR3 is CASSEQGWYSNQPQHF. Written as DNA, the CDR3 is TGTGCCAGCTCAGAACAGGGGTGGTATAGCAATCAGCCCCAGCATTTT.

The chain combines TRBV30 with TRBJ1-1; 8 nucleotides line up with TRBD1. Germline loops: CDR1 GTSNPN, CDR2 SVGIG (reference sequence). The junction had 10 bases not matched to a gene; V was cut back by 0 bases and J by 7 bases. CDR3 size: 15 residues. CDR3: CAWSVNRQGLGEAFF. The CDR3 region has the DNA TGTGCCTGGAGTGTAAACCGACAGGGGCTAGGTGAAGCTTTCTTT.

J is TRBJ1-5 and V is TRBV2, with unresolved D. Trimming shortened V by 6 bases and J by 1 base, and 13 bases separated the two germline ends. Germline CDR1 and CDR2: SNHLY and FYNNEI. This CDR3 has 15 amino acids. The DNA of the CDR3 is TGTGCCAGCAGCCCGACATCCAGCAGCAATCAGCCCCAGCATTTT. Its protein is CASSPTSSSNQPQHF. Full variable domain (remainder filled in from reference TRBV2 and TRBJ1-5): EPEVTQTPSHQVTQMGQEVILRCVPISNHLYFYWYRQILGQKVEFLVSFYNNEISEKSEIFDDQFSVERPDGSNFTLKIRSTKLEDSAMYFCASSPTSSSNQPQHFGDGTRLSIL.